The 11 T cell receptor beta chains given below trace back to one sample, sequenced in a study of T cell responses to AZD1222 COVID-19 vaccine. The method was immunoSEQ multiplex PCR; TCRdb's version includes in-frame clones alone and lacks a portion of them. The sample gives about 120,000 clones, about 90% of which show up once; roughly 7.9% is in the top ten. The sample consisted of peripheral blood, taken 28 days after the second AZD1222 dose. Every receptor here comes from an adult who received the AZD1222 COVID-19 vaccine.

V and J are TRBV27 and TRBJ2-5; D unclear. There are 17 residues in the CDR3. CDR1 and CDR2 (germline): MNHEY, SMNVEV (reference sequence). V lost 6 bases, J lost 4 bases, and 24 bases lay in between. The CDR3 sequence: CASSPSLGRKVLETQYF. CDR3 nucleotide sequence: TGTGCCAGCAGCCCCTCCCTCGGTCGGAAGGTACTAGAGACCCAGTACTTC.

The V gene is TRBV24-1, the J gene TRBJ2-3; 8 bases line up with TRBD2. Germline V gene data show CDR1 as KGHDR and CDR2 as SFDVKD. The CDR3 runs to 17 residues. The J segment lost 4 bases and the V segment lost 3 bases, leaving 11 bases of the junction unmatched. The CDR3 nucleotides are TGTGCCACCAGTGATCCACGGGGAGCGGGAGCTCCAGATACGCAGTATTTT. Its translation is CATSDPRGAGAPDTQYF.

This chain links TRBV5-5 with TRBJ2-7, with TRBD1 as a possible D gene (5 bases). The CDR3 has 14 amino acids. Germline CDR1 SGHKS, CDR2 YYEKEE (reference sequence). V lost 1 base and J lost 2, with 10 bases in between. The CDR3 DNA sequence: TGTGCCAGCAGCTTGACAGGTTCAACCTACGAGCAGTACTTC. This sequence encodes CASSLTGSTYEQYF.

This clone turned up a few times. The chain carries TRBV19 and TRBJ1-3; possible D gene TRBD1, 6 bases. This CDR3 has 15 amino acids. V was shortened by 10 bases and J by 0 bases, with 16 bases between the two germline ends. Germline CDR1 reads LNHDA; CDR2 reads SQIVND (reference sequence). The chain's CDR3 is CATAVDRNSGNTIYF. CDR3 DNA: TGTGCCACCGCCGTGGACAGAAACTCTGGAAACACCATATATTTT.

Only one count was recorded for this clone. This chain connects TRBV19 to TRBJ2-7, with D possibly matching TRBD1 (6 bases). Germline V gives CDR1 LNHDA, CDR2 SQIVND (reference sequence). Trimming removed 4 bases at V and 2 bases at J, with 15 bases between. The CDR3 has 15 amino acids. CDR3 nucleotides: TGTGCCAGTAGTACCCCCCGTACAGGGACCTACGAGCAGTACTTC. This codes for CASSTPRTGTYEQYF. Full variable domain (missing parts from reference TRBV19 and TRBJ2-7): DGGITQSPKYLFRKEGQNVTLSCEQNLNHDAMYWYRQDPGQGLRLIYYSQIVNDFQKGDIAEGYSVSREKKESFPLTVTSAQKNPTAFYLCASSTPRTGTYEQYFGPGTRLTVT.

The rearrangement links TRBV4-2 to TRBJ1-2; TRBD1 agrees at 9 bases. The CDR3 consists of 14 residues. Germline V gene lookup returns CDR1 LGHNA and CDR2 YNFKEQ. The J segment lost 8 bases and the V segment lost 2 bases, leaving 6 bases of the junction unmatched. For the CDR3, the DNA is TGTGCCAGCAGCCAAACAGGGGGCGTGGGAGGCTACACCTTC. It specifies CASSQTGGVGGYTF.

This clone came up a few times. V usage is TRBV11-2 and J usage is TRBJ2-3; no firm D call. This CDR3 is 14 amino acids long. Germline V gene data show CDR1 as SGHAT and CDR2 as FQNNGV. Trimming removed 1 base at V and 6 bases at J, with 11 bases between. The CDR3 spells CASSLASIGDTQYF. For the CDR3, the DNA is TGTGCCAGCAGCTTAGCTTCGATAGGTGATACGCAGTATTTT.

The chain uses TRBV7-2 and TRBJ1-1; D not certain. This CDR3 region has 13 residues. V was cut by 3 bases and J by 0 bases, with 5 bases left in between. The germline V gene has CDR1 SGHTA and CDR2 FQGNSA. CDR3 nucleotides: TGTGCCAGCAGCTTCCTTTTGAACACTGAAGCTTTCTTT. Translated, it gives CASSFLLNTEAFF.

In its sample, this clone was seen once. The CDR3 reads CASSPLGPRPNNEQFF. DNA for the CDR3: TGTGCCAGCTCACCACTGGGTCCTCGGCCGAACAATGAGCAGTTCTTC. The V and J genes are TRBV18 and TRBJ2-1; D gene uncertain. The length of the CDR3 is 16 residues. The germline V gene encodes CDR1 KGHSH and CDR2 LQKENI. Trimming left V 1 base short and J 5 bases short, with 15 bases between.

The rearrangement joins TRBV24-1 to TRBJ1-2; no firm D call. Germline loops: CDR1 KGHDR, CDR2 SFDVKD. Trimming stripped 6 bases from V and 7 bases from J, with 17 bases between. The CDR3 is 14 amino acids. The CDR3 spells CATSPSPNSVGYTF. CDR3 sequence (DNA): TGTGCCACCAGTCCCAGTCCGAACTCGGTTGGCTACACCTTC.

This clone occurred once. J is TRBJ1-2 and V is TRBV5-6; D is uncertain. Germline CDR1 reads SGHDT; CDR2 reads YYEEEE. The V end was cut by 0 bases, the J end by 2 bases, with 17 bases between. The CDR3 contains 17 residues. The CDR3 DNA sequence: TGTGCCAGCAGCTTGGAGTTCGGAGCCGCCAAGAACTATGGCTACACCTTC. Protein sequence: CASSLEFGAAKNYGYTF.